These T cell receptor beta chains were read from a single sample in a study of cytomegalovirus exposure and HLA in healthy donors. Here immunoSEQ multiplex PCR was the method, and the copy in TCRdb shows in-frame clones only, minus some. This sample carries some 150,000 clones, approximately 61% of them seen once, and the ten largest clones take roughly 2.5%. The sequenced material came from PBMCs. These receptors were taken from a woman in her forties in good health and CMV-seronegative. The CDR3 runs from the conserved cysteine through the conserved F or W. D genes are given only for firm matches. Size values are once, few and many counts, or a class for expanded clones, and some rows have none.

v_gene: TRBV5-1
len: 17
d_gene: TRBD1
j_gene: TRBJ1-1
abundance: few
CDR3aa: CASSLAGRDRGDTEAFF
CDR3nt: TGCGCCAGCAGCTTGGCCGGCCGGGACAGGGGAGACACTGAAGCTTTCTTT

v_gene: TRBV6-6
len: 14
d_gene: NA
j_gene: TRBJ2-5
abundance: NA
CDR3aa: CASTKGGGRETQYF
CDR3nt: TGTGCCAGCACTAAAGGGGGGGGCCGGGAGACCCAGTACTTC

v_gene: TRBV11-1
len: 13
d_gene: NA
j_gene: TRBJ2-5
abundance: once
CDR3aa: CASSTQGRETQYF
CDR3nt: TGTGCCAGCAGCACCCAGGGGCGAGAGACCCAGTACTTC

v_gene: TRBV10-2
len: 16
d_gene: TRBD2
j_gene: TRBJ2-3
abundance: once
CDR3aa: CASRAPERGGMDTQYF
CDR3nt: TGCGCCAGCAGGGCCCCCGAGCGGGGGGGCATGGATACGCAGTATTTT

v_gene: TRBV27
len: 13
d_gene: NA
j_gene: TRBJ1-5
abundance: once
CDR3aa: CASSSDRKRPQHF
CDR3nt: TGTGCCAGCAGTTCGGACAGAAAGAGGCCCCAGCATTTT

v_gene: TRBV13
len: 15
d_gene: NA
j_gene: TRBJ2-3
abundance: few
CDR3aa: CASSLGGAGTDTQYF
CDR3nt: TGTGCCAGCAGCTTAGGTGGGGCGGGCACAGATACGCAGTATTTT

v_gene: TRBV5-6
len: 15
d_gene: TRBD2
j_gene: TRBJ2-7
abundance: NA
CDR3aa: CASSWTPSGGYEQYF
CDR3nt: TGTGCCAGCAGCTGGACCCCCAGCGGGGGCTACGAGCAGTACTTC

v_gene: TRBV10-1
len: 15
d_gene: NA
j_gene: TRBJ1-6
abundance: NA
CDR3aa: CASSDPGQPNSPLHF
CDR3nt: TGCGCCAGCAGTGACCCCGGACAGCCTAATTCACCCCTCCACTTT

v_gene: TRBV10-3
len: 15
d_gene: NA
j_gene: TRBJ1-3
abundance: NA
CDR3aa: CAISDTGKGGNTIYF
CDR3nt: TGTGCCATCAGCGATACAGGGAAGGGTGGAAACACCATATATTTT

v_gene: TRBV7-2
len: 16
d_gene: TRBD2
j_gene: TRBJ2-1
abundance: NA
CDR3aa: CASSFVSGGAMNEQFF
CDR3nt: TGTGCCAGCAGCTTCGTTAGCGGGGGGGCCATGAATGAGCAGTTCTTC

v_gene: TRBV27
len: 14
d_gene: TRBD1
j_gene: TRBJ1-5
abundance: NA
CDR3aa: CATSAGQANQPQHF
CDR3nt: TGTGCCACCTCAGCGGGACAGGCCAATCAGCCCCAGCATTTT

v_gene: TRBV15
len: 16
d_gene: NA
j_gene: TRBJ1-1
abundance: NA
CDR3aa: CATSKGPAGSGTEAFF
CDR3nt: TGTGCCACCAGCAAAGGTCCGGCTGGTTCGGGCACTGAAGCTTTCTTT

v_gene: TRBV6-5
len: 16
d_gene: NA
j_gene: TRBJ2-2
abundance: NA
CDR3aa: CASSYPPTGATGELFF
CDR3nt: TGTGCCAGCAGTTACCCCCCGACAGGTGCCACCGGGGAGCTGTTTTTT

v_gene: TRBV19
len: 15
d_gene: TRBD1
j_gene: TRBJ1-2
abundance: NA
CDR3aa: CASKDRGLSDYGYTF
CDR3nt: TGTGCCAGTAAGGACAGGGGCCTCTCTGACTATGGCTACACCTTC

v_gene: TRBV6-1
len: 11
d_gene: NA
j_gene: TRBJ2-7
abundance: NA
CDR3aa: CASSELAEQYF
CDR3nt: TGTGCCAGCAGTGAACTAGCGGAGCAGTACTTC

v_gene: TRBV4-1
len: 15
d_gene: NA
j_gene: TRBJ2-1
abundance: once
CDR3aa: CASSQDYSSYNEQFF
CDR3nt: TGCGCCAGCAGCCAAGACTACAGCTCCTACAATGAGCAGTTCTTC

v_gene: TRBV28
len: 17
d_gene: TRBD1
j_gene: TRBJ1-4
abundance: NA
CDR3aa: CASSTRGGLTTNEKLFF
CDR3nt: TGTGCCAGCAGTACCCGAGGGGGCCTAACAACTAATGAAAAACTGTTTTTT

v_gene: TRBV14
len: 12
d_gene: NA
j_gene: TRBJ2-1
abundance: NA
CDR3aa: CASSQVSGIQFF
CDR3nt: TGTGCCAGCAGCCAAGTCTCCGGGATCCAGTTCTTC

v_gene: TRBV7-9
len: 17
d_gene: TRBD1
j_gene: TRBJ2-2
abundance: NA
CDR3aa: CASSPADRDRASGELFF
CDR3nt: TGTGCCAGCAGCCCCGCGGATCGGGACAGGGCATCCGGGGAGCTGTTTTTT

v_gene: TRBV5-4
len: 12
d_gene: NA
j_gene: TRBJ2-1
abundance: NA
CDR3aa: CASSWHGDEQFF
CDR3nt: TGTGCCAGCAGCTGGCACGGAGATGAGCAGTTCTTC

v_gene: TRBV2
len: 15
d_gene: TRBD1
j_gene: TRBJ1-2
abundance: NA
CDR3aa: CASNQGQGLFYGYTF
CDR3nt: TGTGCCAGCAACCAGGGACAGGGCCTTTTCTATGGCTACACCTTC

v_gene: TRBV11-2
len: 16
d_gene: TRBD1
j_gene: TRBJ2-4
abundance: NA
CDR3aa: CASSLGPPDRGNIQYF
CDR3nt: TGTGCCAGCAGCTTAGGCCCCCCCGACAGGGGGAACATTCAGTACTTC

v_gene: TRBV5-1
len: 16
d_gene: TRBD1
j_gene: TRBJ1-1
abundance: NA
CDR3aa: CASSGGQVVGNTEAFF
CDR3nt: TGCGCCAGCAGCGGGGGACAGGTGGTGGGGAACACTGAAGCTTTCTTT

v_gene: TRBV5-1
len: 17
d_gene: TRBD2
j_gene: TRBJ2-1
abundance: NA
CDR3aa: CASSSTSGGDNYNEQFF
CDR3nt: TGCGCCAGCAGCTCGACTAGCGGGGGAGATAACTACAATGAGCAGTTCTTC

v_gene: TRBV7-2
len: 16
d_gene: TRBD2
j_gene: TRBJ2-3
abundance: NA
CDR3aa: CASSPLAGGPPDTQYF
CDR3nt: TGTGCCAGCAGCCCATTAGCGGGGGGGCCGCCAGATACGCAGTATTTT

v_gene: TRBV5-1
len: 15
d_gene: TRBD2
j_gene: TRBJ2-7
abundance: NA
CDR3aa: CASSSLAGGSYEQYF
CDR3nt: TGCGCCAGCAGCTCTCTAGCGGGGGGATCCTACGAGCAGTACTTC

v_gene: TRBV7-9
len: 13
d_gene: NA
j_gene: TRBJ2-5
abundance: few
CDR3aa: CASSFYGAETQYF
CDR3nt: TGTGCCAGCAGCTTCTATGGGGCAGAGACCCAGTACTTC

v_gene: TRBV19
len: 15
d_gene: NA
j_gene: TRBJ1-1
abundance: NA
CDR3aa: CASSPTEGTGTEAFF
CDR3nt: TGTGCCAGTAGTCCCACAGAGGGAACGGGGACTGAAGCTTTCTTT

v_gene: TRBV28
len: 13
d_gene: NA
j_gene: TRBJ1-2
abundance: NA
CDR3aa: CASSLRGNYGYTF
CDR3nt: TGTGCCAGCAGTTTAAGAGGGAACTATGGCTACACCTTC

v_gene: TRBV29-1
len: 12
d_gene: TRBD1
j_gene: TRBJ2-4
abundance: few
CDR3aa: CSVVTGKNIQYF
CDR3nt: TGCAGCGTTGTGACAGGGAAAAACATTCAGTACTTC

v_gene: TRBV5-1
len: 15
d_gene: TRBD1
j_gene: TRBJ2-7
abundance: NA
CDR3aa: CASTEGGTGSYEQYF
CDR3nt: TGCGCCAGCACCGAGGGCGGGACAGGCTCCTACGAGCAGTACTTC

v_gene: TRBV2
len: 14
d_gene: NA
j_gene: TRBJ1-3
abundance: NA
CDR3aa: CASSLGKAGNTIYF
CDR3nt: TGTGCCAGCAGTTTGGGCAAAGCTGGAAACACCATATATTTT

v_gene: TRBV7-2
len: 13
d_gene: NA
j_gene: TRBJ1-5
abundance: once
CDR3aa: CASGGWVNQPQHF
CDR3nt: TGTGCCAGCGGGGGGTGGGTCAATCAGCCCCAGCATTTT

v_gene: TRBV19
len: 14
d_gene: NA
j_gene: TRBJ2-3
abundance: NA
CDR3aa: CASRNPGGTDTQYF
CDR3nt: TGTGCCAGTAGGAACCCTGGCGGAACAGATACGCAGTATTTT

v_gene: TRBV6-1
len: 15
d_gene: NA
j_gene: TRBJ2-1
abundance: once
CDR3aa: CASSFRGNPYNEQFF
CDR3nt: TGTGCCAGCAGTTTCCGCGGGAACCCCTACAATGAGCAGTTCTTC

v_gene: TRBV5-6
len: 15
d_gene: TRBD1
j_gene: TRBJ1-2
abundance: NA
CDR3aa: CASSLWDRVLYGYTF
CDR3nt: TGTGCCAGCAGCTTGTGGGACAGGGTTCTCTATGGCTACACCTTC

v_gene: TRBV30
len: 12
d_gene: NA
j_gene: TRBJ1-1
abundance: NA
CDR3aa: CAWDTGMTEAFF
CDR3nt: TGTGCCTGGGACACAGGGATGACTGAAGCTTTCTTT

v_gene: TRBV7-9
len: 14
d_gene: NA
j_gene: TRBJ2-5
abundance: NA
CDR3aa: CASSLGVAQETQYF
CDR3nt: TGTGCCAGCAGCTTAGGGGTAGCTCAAGAGACCCAGTACTTC

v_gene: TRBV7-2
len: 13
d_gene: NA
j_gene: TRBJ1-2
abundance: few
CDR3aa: CASSQPGSYGYTF
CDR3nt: TGTGCCAGCAGCCAACCTGGCAGCTATGGCTACACCTTC

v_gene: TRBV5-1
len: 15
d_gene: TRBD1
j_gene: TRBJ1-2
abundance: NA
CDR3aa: CASSFYRGRGYGYTF
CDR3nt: TGCGCCAGCAGCTTCTACAGGGGGCGCGGGTATGGCTACACCTTC

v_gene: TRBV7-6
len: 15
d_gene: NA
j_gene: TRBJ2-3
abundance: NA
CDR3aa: CASSASETSTDTQYF
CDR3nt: TGTGCCAGCAGCGCTAGCGAGACAAGCACAGATACGCAGTATTTT

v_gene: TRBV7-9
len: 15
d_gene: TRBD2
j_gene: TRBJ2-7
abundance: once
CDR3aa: CASSSGTMALLEQYF
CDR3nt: TGTGCCAGCAGCTCCGGGACTATGGCCCTGCTCGAGCAGTACTTC

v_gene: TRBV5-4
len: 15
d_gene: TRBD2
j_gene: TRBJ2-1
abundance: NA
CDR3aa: CASSLGNAGGNEQFF
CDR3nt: TGTGCCAGCAGCCTCGGGAACGCGGGGGGAAATGAGCAGTTCTTC

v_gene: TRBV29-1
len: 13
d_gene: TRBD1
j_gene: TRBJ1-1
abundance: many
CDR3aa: CSAPPGQGREAFF
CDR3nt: TGCAGCGCGCCTCCGGGACAGGGTCGTGAAGCTTTCTTT

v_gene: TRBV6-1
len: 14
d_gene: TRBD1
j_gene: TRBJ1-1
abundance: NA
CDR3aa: CASRGTGMNTEAFF
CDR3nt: TGTGCCAGCAGGGGGACAGGAATGAACACTGAAGCTTTCTTT

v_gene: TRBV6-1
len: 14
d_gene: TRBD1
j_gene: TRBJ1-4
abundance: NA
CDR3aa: CASRDRGLREKLFF
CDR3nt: TGTGCCAGCAGGGACAGGGGCTTAAGAGAAAAACTGTTTTTT

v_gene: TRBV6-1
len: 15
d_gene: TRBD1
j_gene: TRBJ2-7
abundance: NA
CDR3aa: CASSSPRQGSYEQYF
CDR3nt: TGTGCCAGCAGTTCCCCTCGACAGGGCTCCTACGAGCAGTACTTC

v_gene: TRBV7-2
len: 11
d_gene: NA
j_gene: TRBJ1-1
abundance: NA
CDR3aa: CASSLVRGAFF
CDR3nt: TGTGCCAGCAGCTTAGTAAGGGGCGCTTTCTTT

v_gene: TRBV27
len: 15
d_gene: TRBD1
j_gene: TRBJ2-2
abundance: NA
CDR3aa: CASQTTGGSAGELFF
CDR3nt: TGTGCCAGCCAGACGACAGGGGGCTCGGCCGGGGAGCTGTTTTTT

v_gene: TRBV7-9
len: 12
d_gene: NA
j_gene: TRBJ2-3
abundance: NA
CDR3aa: CASSLISIGQYF
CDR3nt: TGTGCCAGCAGCTTAATCTCTATTGGGCAGTATTTT

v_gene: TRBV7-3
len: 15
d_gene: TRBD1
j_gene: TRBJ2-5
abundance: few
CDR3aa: CASSLGQGRVETQYF
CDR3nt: TGTGCCAGCAGCTTGGGACAGGGGCGGGTAGAGACCCAGTACTTC

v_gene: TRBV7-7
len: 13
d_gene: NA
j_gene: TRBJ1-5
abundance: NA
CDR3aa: CASSSGEGQPQHF
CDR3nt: TGTGCCAGCAGCTCAGGCGAGGGCCAGCCCCAGCATTTT

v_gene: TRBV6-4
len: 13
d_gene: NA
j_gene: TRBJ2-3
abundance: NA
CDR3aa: CASSYSSADTQYF
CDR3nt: TGTGCCAGCAGTTATTCTAGCGCAGATACGCAGTATTTT

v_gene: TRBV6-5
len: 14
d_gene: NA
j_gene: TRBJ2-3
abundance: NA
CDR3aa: CATRGAPYTDAQYF
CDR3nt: TGTGCCACACGGGGGGCCCCTTACACAGATGCGCAGTATTTT

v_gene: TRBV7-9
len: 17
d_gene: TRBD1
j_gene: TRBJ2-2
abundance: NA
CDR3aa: CASSTSPTGKNTGELFF
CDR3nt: TGTGCCAGCAGCACGTCGCCGACAGGGAAGAACACCGGGGAGCTGTTTTTT